The 5 T cell receptor beta chains in this list originate from one sample, sequenced in a study of CD8+CD57+ T cells in acquired aplastic anemia. Only patients with CD8+CD57+ cell expansion on flow cytometry were chosen for sequencing. Genomic DNA, the template, was used for profiling of the TCR beta VDJ and CDR3. TCRdb processed the reads anew with MiXCR; each CDR3 protein has one entry. The sample shows around 79,000 distinct CDR3 sequences, roughly 72% of them seen only once. Sequencing was performed on sorted CD4+, CD8+, or CD8+CD57+ T cells (not recorded which) from PBMCs. The source is a human donor with aplastic anemia.

The chain employs TRBV15 and TRBJ2-1, with 13 bases that match TRBD2. The V gene's germline CDR1 is LNHNV and CDR2 YYDKDF (reference sequence). J was trimmed by 3 bases and V by 5 bases; bases with no gene match: 4. The CDR3 extends over 16 amino acids. CDR3 DNA: TGTGCCACCAGCGGCGGACTAGCGGGAGTCTACAATGAGCAGTTCTTC. The encoded protein is CATSGGLAGVYNEQFF.

V usage is TRBV11-3 and J usage is TRBJ2-3; D is uncertain. The V and J ends lost 5 bases and 2 bases respectively, with 8 bases between them. Germline CDR1 and CDR2: SGHNT and YENEEA. CDR3 length: 13 amino acids. The CDR3 is CASSQWPTDTQYF. DNA of the CDR3: TGTGCCAGCAGCCAGTGGCCCACAGATACGCAGTATTTT.

In the case of this clonotype: A single base separates this from a much larger clone, so it may be a read error. The CDR3, as DNA: TGCGCCAGCAGCCAAGATTGGGGCAACGTCCTGATTTTC. Translated, it gives CASSQDWGNVLIF. The chain links TRBV4-1 to TRBJ2-6, with D possibly matching TRBD1 (5 bases). This CDR3 has 13 residues. CDR1 MGHRA and CDR2 YSYEKL come from the germline V gene.

This clonotype was counted a few times. This chain uses TRBV7-8 with TRBJ2-7; possible D gene TRBD1, 6 bases. The V and J ends lost 5 bases and 3 bases respectively, with 11 bases between them. In germline, CDR1 is SGHVS, CDR2 FQNEAQ. CDR3 length: 13 residues. CDR3 amino acids: CASSVGQNYEQYF. The DNA of the CDR3 is TGTGCCAGCAGCGTTGGACAGAACTACGAGCAGTACTTC.

The chain is built from TRBV7-3 and TRBJ1-2, with 9 bases matching TRBD1. Germline loops: CDR1 SGHTA, CDR2 FQGTGA. J was trimmed by 2 bases and V by 4 bases; bases with no gene match: 5. The CDR3 is made up of 15 amino acids. In DNA, the CDR3 is TGTGCCAGCAGCTCCTACAGGGGGCGAAACTATGGCTACACCTTC. This gives the protein CASSSYRGRNYGYTF.